This T cell receptor beta chain is from a study of OX40 agonist ivuxolimab in advanced cancers. This clone was counted only a few times. Generated by immunoSEQ multiplex PCR, the TCRdb table keeps only in-frame clones and is missing some. The sample lists 65,000 to 80,000 clones; about 84% were seen once. The V gene lost 2 bases and the J gene lost 3 bases, with 2 bases spanning the gap. The CDR3 spans 11 residues. Germline assignment: CDR1 MGHRA and CDR2 YSYEKL. This sequence originates from an adult with an advanced solid tumor such as melanoma, head and neck, liver or kidney cancer. The sequences come from CD4+ or CD8+ T cells sorted from blood, collected in a trial of the OX40 agonist ivuxolimab. V and J are TRBV4-1 and TRBJ2-7; D uncertain. As DNA, the CDR3 is TGCGCCAGCAGCCAAAACTACGAGCAGTACTTC. This codes for CASSQNYEQYF.